This T cell receptor beta chain came from a study of cytomegalovirus exposure and HLA in healthy donors. This clone was seen just once. What it binds is not known. The study's findings and limits: When analyzed later, a missense DCLRE1C variant was found to be linked to TCR beta V- and J-gene trimming.

Germline CDR1 is MGHRA and CDR2 is YSYEKL. This CDR3 has 15 residues. The V and J ends lost 1 base and 5 bases, in that order; junction bases with no gene match: 7. This PCR relied on a set of 60 Vbeta primers and 13 Jbeta primers. The table came from immunoSEQ multiplex PCR; TCRdb's copy has only in-frame clones and leaves some out. The top ten clones hold approximately 2.5% of a sample with about 100,000 clones, around three quarters of them seen once. Material for sequencing was PBMCs. The receptor was derived from a man aged 45-65 years in good health and CMV-seropositive. The chain has TRBV4-1 and TRBJ2-5; 7 bases fit TRBD2. CDR3 bases: TGCGCCAGCAGCCAAGCCGGACTAGTTTATGAGACCCAGTACTTC. The encoded protein is CASSQAGLVYETQYF.